The 10 T cell receptor beta chains below were found in one sample sequenced in a study of Tregs in tolerant kidney transplant recipients. Sequencing was performed with immunoSEQ multiplex PCR; in TCRdb, only in-frame clones are kept and a portion is missing. The repertoire holds tens of thousands of clones, with approximately 90% as singletons. Mixed chimerism was transient after nonmyeloablative marrow transplants from related graft donors. Sequenced here: CD8+ T cells from blood (PBMCs), sampled 24 months after the transplant. The receptors were sampled from a human patient who received a combined kidney and bone marrow transplant. The T cells may partly be graft donor cells.

This rearrangement joins TRBV7-9 to TRBJ2-7; 8 nucleotides line up with TRBD1. The CDR3 loop spans 15 amino acids. After removal of 1 base from V and 6 bases from J, the junction contained 8 bases not matched to a gene. From germline, CDR1 is SEHNR and CDR2 FQNEAQ (reference sequence). As DNA, the CDR3 is TGTGCCAGCAGCTTAGTACAGGGGGTCGATAGCGAGCAGTACTTC. This gives the protein CASSLVQGVDSEQYF.

This sequence joins TRBV19 and TRBJ2-3; no clear D gene. This CDR3 has 13 amino acids. Germline assignment: CDR1 LNHDA and CDR2 SQIVND (reference sequence). Trimming cost V 6 bases and J 2 bases, with 9 bases left between them. The CDR3 region is CASSRLLTDTQYF. CDR3 coding DNA: TGTGCCAGTAGCAGACTCCTCACAGATACGCAGTATTTT.

This clone was observed once. This sequence joins TRBV9 and TRBJ2-7; 13 bases are a match to TRBD2. Looked up from germline, CDR1 is SGDLS and CDR2 is YYNGEE. Trimming removed 8 bases from V and 4 bases from J; junction bases left unmatched: 3. CDR3 length: 13 residues. DNA of the CDR3: TGTGCCAGAGGGACTAGCGGGGATTACGAGCAGTACTTC. Its protein product is CARGTSGDYEQYF. Full variable domain (missing parts from reference TRBV9 and TRBJ2-7): DSGVTQTPKHLITATGQRVTLRCSPRSGDLSVYWYQQSLDQGLQFLIQYYNGEERAKGNILERFSAQQFPDLHSELNLSSLELGDSALYFCARGTSGDYEQYFGPGTRLTVT.

The chain carries TRBV19 and TRBJ2-7; D is possibly TRBD2 (6 bases). Trimming removed 2 bases at V and 1 base at J, with 9 bases between. The CDR3 spans 14 residues. Germline V gene sequence: CDR1 LNHDA, CDR2 SQIVND (reference sequence). CDR3: CASSISAGSYEQYF. CDR3 DNA sequence: TGTGCCAGTAGTATATCCGCGGGATCCTACGAGCAGTACTTC.

Comments on this clone: Other DNA sequences within the sample encode an identical CDR3. In DNA, the CDR3 is TGTGCCAGCAGTGAAAACCCCGACTCGACAGGGTCGACTTCACCCCTCCACTTT. Its protein product is CASSENPDSTGSTSPLHF. The chain couples TRBV2 to TRBJ1-6; TRBD1 aligns across 7 bases. Germline CDR1 SNHLY, CDR2 FYNNEI. This CDR3 contains 18 residues. The ends lost 2 bases at V and 9 bases at J; junction bases unmatched: 16.

V is TRBV6-5 and J is TRBJ2-7, with 14 positions matching TRBD2. The CDR3 consists of 16 residues. V trimming: 4 bases; J trimming: 5 bases; junction bases outside the gene matches: 7. Germline CDR1 is MNHEY and CDR2 is SVGAGI. The CDR3 spells CASSFRLAGGPDEQYF. The DNA for the CDR3 is TGTGCCAGCAGTTTCCGACTAGCGGGAGGGCCAGACGAGCAGTACTTC.

This chain uses TRBV14 with TRBJ2-1, with D tentatively TRBD2 (6 bases). This CDR3 spans 23 amino acids. The germline CDR1 and CDR2 sequences are SGHDN and FVKESK. V lost 0 bases and J 0 bases, leaving 30 bases between the germline ends. The CDR3 loop is CASSQDRQGGVSSVMSSYNEQFF. CDR3 coding DNA: TGTGCCAGCAGCCAAGATCGGCAGGGTGGCGTTTCTAGCGTAATGAGCTCCTACAATGAGCAGTTCTTC.

V gene TRBV6-5 combines with J gene TRBJ2-1; D gene unclear. The V end was cut by 7 bases, the J end by 4 bases, with 11 bases between. The CDR3 has 13 amino acids. The germline gives CDR1 MNHEY, CDR2 SVGAGI. CDR3 amino acids: CASNTLPYNEQFF. The CDR3 DNA is TGTGCCAGCAACACCCTCCCGTACAATGAGCAGTTCTTC.

The rearrangement joins TRBV13 to TRBJ2-2; D is unclear. With 7 bases removed from V and 2 bases from J, the gap between germline ends came to 14 bases. Germline CDR1 PRHDT, CDR2 FYEKMQ (reference sequence). CDR3 length equals 15 residues. CDR3 amino acids: CASTDLGANTGELFF. In nucleotides, the CDR3 is TGTGCCAGCACCGACCTCGGAGCCAACACCGGGGAGCTGTTTTTT.

The rearrangement uses TRBV27 and TRBJ1-1; the D is unclear. This CDR3 region has 14 residues. Germline CDR1 reads MNHEY; CDR2 reads SMNVEV (reference sequence). V was shortened by 2 bases and J by 1 base, with 8 bases between the two germline ends. The DNA of the CDR3 is TGTGCCAGCAGTTTACAGTTTACGAACACTGAAGCTTTCTTT. It specifies CASSLQFTNTEAFF.